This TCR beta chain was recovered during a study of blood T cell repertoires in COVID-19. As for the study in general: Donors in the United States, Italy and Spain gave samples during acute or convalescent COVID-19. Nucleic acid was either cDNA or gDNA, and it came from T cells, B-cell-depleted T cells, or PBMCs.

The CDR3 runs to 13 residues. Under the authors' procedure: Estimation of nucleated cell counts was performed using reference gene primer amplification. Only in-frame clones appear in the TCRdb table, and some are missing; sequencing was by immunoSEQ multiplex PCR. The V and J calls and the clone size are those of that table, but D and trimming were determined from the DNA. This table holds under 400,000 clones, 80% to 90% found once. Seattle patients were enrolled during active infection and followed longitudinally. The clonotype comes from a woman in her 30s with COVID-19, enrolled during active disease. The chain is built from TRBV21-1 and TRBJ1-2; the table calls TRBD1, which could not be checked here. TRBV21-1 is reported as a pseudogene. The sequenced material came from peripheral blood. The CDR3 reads CASLQGAGYGYTF. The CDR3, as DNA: TGTGCCAGCCTACAGGGGGCTGGGTATGGCTACACCTTC.